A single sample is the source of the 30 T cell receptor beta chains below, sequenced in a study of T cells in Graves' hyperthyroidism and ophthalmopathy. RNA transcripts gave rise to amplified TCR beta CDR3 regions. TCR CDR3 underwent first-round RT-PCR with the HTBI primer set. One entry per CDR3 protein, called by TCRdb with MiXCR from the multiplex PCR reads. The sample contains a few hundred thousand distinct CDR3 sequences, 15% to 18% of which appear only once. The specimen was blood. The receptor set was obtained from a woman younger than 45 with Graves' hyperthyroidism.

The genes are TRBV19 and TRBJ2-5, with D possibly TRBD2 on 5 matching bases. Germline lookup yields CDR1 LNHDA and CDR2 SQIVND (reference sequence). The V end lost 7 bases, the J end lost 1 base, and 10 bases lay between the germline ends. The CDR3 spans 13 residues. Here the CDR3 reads CASNAGGQETQYF. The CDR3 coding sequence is TGTGCCAGTAACGCAGGAGGCCAAGAGACCCAGTACTTC.

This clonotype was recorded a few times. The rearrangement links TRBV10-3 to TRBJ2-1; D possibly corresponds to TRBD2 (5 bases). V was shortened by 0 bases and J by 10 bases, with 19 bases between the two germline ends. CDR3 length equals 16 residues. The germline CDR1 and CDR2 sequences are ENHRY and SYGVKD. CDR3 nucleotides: TGTGCCATCAGTGAGTCGACTCGGTTGAGCTGGAGGGAGCAGTTCTTC. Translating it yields CAISESTRLSWREQFF.

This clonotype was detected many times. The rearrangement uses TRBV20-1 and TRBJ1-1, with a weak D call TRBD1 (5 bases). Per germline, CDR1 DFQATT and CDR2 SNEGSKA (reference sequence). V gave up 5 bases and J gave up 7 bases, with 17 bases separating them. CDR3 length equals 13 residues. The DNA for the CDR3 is TGCAGTGCTCCCACTTACCGGGGCCATGAAGCTTTCTTT. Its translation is CSAPTYRGHEAFF.

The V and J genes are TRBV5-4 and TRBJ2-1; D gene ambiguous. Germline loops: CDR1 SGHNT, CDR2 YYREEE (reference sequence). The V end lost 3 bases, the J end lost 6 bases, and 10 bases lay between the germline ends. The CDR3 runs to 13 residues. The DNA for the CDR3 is TGTGCCAGCAGCTACCTACTAATCAATGAGCAGTTCTTC. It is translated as CASSYLLINEQFF.

The CDR3 DNA reads as TGTGCCAGCAGCCAAGGCCTCGTCAGGAGGAATGAAAAACTGTTTTTT. Its translation is CASSQGLVRRNEKLFF. The chain combines TRBV3-1 with TRBJ1-4, with D hard to call. The length of the CDR3 is 16 residues. Germline V gene sequence: CDR1 LGHDT, CDR2 YNNKEL (reference sequence). V lost 1 base and J 5 bases, leaving 14 bases between the germline ends.

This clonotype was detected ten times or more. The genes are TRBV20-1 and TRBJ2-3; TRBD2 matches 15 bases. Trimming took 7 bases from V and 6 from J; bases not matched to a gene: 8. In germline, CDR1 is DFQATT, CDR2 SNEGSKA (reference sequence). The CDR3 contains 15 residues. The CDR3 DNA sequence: TGCAGTGGTGGACTAGCGGGAGGGCCGGGGGATACGCAGTATTTT. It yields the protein CSGGLAGGPGDTQYF.

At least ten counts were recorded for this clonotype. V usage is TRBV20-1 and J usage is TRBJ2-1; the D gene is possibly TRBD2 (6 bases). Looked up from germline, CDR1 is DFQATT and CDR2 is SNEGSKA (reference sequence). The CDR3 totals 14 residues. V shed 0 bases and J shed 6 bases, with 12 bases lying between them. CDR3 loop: CSAREWASANEQFF. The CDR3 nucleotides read TGCAGTGCTAGAGAATGGGCTAGCGCCAATGAGCAGTTCTTC.

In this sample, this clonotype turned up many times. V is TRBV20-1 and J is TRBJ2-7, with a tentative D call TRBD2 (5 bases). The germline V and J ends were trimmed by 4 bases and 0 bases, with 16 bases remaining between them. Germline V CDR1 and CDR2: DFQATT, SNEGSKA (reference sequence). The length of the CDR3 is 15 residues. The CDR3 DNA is TGCAGTGCTACCCGACGAGGGCCGAGCTCCTACGAGCAGTACTTC. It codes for CSATRRGPSSYEQYF.

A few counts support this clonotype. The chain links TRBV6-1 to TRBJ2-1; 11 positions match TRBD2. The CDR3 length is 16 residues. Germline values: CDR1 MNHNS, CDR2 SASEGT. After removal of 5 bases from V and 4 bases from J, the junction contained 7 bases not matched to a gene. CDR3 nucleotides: TGTGCCAGCAGTCCCCTCACTAGCGGGAGTTACAATGAGCAGTTCTTC. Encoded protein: CASSPLTSGSYNEQFF.

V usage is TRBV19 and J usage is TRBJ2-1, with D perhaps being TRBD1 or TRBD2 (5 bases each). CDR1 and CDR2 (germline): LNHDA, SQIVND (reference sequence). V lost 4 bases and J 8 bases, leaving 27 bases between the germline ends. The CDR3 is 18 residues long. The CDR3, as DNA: TGTGCCAGTAGTAAACCTGATCCCCGGGGCCGCCCGGACGATGAGCAGTTCTTC. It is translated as CASSKPDPRGRPDDEQFF.

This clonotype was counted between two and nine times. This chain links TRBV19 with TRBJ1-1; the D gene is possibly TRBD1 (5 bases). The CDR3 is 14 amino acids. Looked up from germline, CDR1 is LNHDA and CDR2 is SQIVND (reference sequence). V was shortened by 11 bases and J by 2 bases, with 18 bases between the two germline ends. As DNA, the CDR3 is TGTGCCGCTAGTTCTATCGGGGCAAACACTGAAGCTTTCTTT. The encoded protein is CAASSIGANTEAFF.

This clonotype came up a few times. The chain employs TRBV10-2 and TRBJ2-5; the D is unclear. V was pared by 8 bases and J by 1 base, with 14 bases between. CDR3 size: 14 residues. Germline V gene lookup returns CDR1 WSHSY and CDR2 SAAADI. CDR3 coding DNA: TGCGCCAGCCTGGCGGCAGGCGGCCAAGAGACCCAGTACTTC. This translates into CASLAAGGQETQYF.

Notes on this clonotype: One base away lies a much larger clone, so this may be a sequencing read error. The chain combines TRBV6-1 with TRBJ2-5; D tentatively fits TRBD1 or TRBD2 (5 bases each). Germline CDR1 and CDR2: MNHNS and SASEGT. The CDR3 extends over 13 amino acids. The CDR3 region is CASKVGVEGTQYF. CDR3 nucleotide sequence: TGCGCCAGCAAAGTAGGGGTTGAGGGGACCCAGTACTTC.

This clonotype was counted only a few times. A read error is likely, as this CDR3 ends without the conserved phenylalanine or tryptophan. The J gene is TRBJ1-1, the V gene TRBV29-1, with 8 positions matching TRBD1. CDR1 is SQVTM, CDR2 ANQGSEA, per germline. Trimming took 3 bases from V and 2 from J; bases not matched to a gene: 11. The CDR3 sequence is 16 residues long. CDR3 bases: TGCAGCGTTGAGGTATCGGTGACAGGGGTTAACACTGAAGCTTTCTCT. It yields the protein CSVEVSVTGVNTEAFS.

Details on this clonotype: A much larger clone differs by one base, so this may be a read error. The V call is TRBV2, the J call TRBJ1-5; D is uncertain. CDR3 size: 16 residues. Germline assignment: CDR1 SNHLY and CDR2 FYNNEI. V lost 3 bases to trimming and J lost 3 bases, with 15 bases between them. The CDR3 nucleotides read TGTGCCAGCAGTGACCGCGGGGTGTATACCAATCAGCCCCAGCATTTT. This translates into CASSDRGVYTNQPQHF. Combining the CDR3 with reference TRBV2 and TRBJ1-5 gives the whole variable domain EPEVTQTPSHQVTQMGQEVILRCVPISNHLYFYWYRQILGQKVEFLVSFYNNEISEKSEIFDDQFSVERPDGSNFTLKIRSTKLEDSAMYFCASSDRGVYTNQPQHFGDGTRLSIL.

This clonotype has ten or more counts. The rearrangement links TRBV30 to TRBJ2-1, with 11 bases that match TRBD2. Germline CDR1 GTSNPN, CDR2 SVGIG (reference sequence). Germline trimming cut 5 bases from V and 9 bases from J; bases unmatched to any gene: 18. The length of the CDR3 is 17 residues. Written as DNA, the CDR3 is TGTGCCTGGGACCTCCCCTCTAGCGGGAGGCCGCTGGGTGAGCAGTTCTTC. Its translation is CAWDLPSSGRPLGEQFF. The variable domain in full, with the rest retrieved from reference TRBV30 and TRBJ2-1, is SQTIHQWPATLVQPVGSPLSLECTVEGTSNPNLYWYRQAAGRGLQLLFYSVGIGQISSEVPQNLSASRPQDRQFILSSKKLLLSDSGFYLCAWDLPSSGRPLGEQFFGPGTRLTVL.

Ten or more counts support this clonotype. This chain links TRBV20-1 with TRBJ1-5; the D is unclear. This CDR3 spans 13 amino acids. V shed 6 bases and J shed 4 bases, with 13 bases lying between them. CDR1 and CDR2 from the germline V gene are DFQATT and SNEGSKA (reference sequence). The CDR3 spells CSAIPDGNQPQHF. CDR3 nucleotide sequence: TGCAGTGCCATCCCGGACGGGAATCAGCCCCAGCATTTT.

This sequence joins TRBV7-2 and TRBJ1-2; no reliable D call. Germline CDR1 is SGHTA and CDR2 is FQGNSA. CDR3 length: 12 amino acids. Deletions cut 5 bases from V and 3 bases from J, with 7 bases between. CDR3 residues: CASSLRDYGYTF. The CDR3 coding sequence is TGTGCCAGCAGCCTACGAGACTATGGCTACACCTTC.

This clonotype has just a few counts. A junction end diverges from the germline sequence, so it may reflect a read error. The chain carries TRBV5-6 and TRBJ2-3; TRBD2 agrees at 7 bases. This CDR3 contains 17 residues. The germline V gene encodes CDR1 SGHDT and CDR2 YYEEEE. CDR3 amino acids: CASSNVAAATSTDTRYF. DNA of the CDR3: TGTGCCAGCAGCAATGTGGCAGCTGCGACTAGCACAGATACGCGGTATTTT. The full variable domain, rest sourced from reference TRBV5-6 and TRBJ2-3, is DAGVTQSPTHLIKTRGQQVTLRCSPKSGHDTVSWYQQALGQGPQFIFQYYEEEERQRGNFPDRFSGHQFPNYSSELNVNALLLGDSALYLCASSNVAAATSTDTRYFGPGTRLTVL.

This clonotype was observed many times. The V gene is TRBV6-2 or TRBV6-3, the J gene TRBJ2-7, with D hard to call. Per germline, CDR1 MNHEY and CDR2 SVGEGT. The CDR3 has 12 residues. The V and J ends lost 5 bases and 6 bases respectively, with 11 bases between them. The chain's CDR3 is CASSPDVSEQYF. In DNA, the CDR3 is TGTGCCAGCAGTCCAGACGTATCCGAGCAGTACTTC.

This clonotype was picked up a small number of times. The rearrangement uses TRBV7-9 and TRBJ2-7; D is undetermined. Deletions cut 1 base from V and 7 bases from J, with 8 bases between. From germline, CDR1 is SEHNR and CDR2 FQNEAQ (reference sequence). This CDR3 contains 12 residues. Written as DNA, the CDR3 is TGTGCCAGCAGCTTAGGAGTGCCGGAGCAGTACTTC. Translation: CASSLGVPEQYF.

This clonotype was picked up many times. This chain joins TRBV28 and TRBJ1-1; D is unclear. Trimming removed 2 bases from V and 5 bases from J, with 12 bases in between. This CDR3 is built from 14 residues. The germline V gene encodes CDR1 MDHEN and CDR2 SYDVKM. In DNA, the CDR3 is TGTGCCAGCAGTTTAGCGGAAGGGAGGACTGAAGCTTTCTTT. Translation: CASSLAEGRTEAFF.

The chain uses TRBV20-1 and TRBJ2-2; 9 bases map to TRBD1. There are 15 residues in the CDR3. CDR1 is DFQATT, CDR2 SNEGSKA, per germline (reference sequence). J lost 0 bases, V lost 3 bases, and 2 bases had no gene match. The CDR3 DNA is TGCAGTGCTAGTACAGGGGGCTCGAACACCGGGGAGCTGTTTTTT. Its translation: CSASTGGSNTGELFF.

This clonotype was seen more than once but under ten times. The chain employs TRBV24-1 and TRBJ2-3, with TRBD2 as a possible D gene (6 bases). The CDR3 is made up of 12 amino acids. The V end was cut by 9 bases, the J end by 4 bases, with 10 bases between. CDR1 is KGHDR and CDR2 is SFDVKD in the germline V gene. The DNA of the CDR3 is TGTGCCACCTCCGGAGGGCCAGATACGCAGTATTTT. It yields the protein CATSGGPDTQYF.

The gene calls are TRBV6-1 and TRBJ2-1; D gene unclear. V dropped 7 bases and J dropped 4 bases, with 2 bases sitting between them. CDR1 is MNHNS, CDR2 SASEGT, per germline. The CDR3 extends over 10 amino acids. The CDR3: CASKYNEQFF. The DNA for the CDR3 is TGTGCCAGCAAATACAATGAGCAGTTCTTC.

DNA of the CDR3: TGTGCCAGCAGCGGACAGGGGGCCGGCTTTAAAGGGTATGGCTACACCTTC. Translated: CASSGQGAGFKGYGYTF. The rearrangement links TRBV7-9 to TRBJ1-2; TRBD1 aligns across 11 bases. Germline values: CDR1 SEHNR, CDR2 FQNEAQ (reference sequence). V was pared by 5 bases and J by 5 bases, with 13 bases of the junction left unmatched. The CDR3 has 17 residues. The variable domain in full, completed from reference TRBV7-9 and TRBJ1-2, reads DTGVSQNPRHKITKRGQNVTFRCDPISEHNRLYWYRQTLGQGPEFLTYFQNEAQLEKSRLLSDRFSAERPKGSFSTLEIQRTEQGDSAMYLCASSGQGAGFKGYGYTFGSGTRLTVV.

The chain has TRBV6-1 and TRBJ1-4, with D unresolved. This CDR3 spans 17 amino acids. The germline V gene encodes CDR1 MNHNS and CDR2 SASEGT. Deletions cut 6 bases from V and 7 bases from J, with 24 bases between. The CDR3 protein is CASSPPDYSGIVEKLFF. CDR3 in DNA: TGTGCCAGCAGCCCCCCCGACTACTCTGGTATAGTTGAAAAACTGTTTTTT.

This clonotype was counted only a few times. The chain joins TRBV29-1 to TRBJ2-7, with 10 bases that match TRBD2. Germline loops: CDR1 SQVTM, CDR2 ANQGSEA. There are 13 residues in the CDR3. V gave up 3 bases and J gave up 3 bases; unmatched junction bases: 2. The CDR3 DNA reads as TGCAGCGTTGAGACTAGCGGGCTCTACGAGCAGTACTTC. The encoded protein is CSVETSGLYEQYF.

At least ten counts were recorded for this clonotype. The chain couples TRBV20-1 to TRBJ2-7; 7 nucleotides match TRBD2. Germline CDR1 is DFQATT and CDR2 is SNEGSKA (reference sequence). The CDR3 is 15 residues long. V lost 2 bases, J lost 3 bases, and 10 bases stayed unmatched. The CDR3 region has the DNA TGCAGTGCTAGATCCCATGGGCTAGCGGACTACGAGCAGTACTTC. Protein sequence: CSARSHGLADYEQYF.

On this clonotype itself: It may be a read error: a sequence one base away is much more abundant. The CDR3 sequence is CSSSLALETDTQYF. For the CDR3, the DNA is TGTTCCAGCAGCTTAGCGTTGGAGACAGATACGCAGTATTTT. V usage is TRBV7-6 and J usage is TRBJ2-3, with D tentatively TRBD2 (5 bases). Germline lookup yields CDR1 SGHVS and CDR2 FNYEAQ. This CDR3 has 14 residues.